The 19 T cell receptor beta chains reported below all come from one sample, sequenced in a study of cytomegalovirus exposure and HLA in healthy donors. Sequencing used immunoSEQ multiplex PCR; TCRdb keeps in-frame clones, though not all of them. The table includes some 270,000 clones, around 86% detected once. The material sequenced was PBMCs. The receptors here all came from a woman aged 18-30 years in good health and CMV-seronegative.

This clone has more than one count but fewer than ten. The chain recombines TRBV21-1 with TRBJ2-2; TRBD2 is the table's D call and was not checked against the DNA. TRBV21-1 is a pseudogene. This CDR3 has 10 amino acids. This CDR3 is CAAPSGELFF. Here the CDR3 DNA reads TGTGCAGCTCCCTCCGGGGAGCTGTTTTTT.

Only one count was recorded for this clone. This chain connects TRBV28 to TRBJ2-7; a weak D match, TRBD2 (6 bases). This CDR3 is 14 amino acids long. Trimming stripped 11 bases from V and 2 bases from J, with 19 bases between. Germline loops: CDR1 MDHEN, CDR2 SYDVKM. The CDR3: CASHPAGVTYEQYF. The CDR3 region has the DNA TGTGCCTCGCATCCAGCGGGTGTGACCTACGAGCAGTACTTC.

This clone has more than one count but fewer than ten. The rearrangement uses TRBV6-6 and TRBJ2-5, with D maybe TRBD2 (5 bases). Germline V gene lookup returns CDR1 MNHNY and CDR2 SVGAGI (reference sequence). CDR3 size: 14 residues. V was trimmed by 6 bases and J by 1 base, leaving 12 bases between them. In nucleotides, the CDR3 is TGTGCCAGCAGCTTTACGGGAATCCAAGAGACCCAGTACTTC. Translating it yields CASSFTGIQETQYF.

This chain links TRBV29-1 with TRBJ1-5; D is perhaps TRBD1 (5 bases). In germline, CDR1 is SQVTM, CDR2 ANQGSEA. V lost 4 bases and J lost 5, with 9 bases in between. This CDR3 contains 12 residues. Here the CDR3 DNA reads TGCAGCGTTGCGGGGGTTGATCAGCCCCAGCATTTT. Translation: CSVAGVDQPQHF. The variable domain in full, with the rest retrieved from reference TRBV29-1 and TRBJ1-5, is SAVISQKPSRDICQRGTSLTIQCQVDSQVTMMFWYRQQPGQSLTLIATANQGSEATYESGFVIDKFPISRPNLTFSTLTVSNMSPEDSSIYLCSVAGVDQPQHFGDGTRLSIL.

This chain joins TRBV28 and TRBJ1-2, with 9 bases fitting TRBD1. J lost 5 bases, V lost 7 bases, and 8 bases had no gene match. The CDR3 sequence is 14 residues long. Looked up from germline, CDR1 is MDHEN and CDR2 is SYDVKM. This CDR3 reads CASTRDRDGYGYTF. The CDR3 DNA sequence: TGTGCCAGCACCCGGGACAGGGATGGATATGGCTACACCTTC.

This rearrangement joins TRBV18 to TRBJ2-1, with 9 bases matching TRBD2. V lost 5 bases, J lost 4 bases, and 18 bases stayed unmatched. CDR3 length: 19 amino acids. The germline CDR1 and CDR2 sequences are KGHSH and LQKENI. This CDR3 reads CASSARAQIVLAGYNEQFF. The CDR3 region has the DNA TGTGCCAGCTCAGCCAGGGCTCAGATCGTTCTAGCGGGGTACAATGAGCAGTTCTTC.

The chain has TRBV7-8 and TRBJ2-7; 10 bases map to TRBD1. This CDR3 spans 15 amino acids. After removal of 5 bases from V and 2 bases from J, the junction contained 6 bases not matched to a gene. Germline values: CDR1 SGHVS, CDR2 FQNEAQ. CDR3 nucleotides: TGTGCCAGCAGCGTACGGGGACAGGGGCCCTACGAGCAGTACTTC. Its translation is CASSVRGQGPYEQYF.

The V and J genes are TRBV19 and TRBJ2-3; 9 nucleotides match TRBD1. This CDR3 contains 16 residues. Germline V gene lookup returns CDR1 LNHDA and CDR2 SQIVND (reference sequence). J lost 5 bases, V lost 4 bases, and 10 bases had no gene match. CDR3 DNA: TGTGCCAGTAGTACCTCTCGGACAGGGGCGGGAGATACGCAGTATTTT. This encodes CASSTSRTGAGDTQYF.

J is TRBJ2-4 and V is TRBV29-1; a possible D gene is TRBD1 (6 bases). The V and J ends lost 3 bases and 1 base respectively, with 7 bases between them. Germline CDR1 reads SQVTM; CDR2 reads ANQGSEA. This CDR3 is 13 amino acids long. CDR3 protein: CSVEQGAKNIQYF. CDR3 in DNA: TGCAGCGTTGAGCAGGGGGCCAAAAACATTCAGTACTTC.

The chain carries TRBV30 and TRBJ2-7; TRBD1 matches at 8 bases. The CDR3 loop spans 12 amino acids. CDR1 and CDR2 (germline): GTSNPN, SVGIG (reference sequence). J lost 6 bases, V lost 4 bases, and 5 bases had no gene match. The CDR3 region has the DNA TGTGCCTGGACTCGAACAGGGGGCGAGCAGTACTTC. It yields the protein CAWTRTGGEQYF.

CDR3 loop: CASSQDRERAEAFF. CDR3 nucleotide sequence: TGTGCCAGCAGCCAAGATAGGGAGAGGGCAGAAGCTTTCTTT. J is TRBJ1-1 and V is TRBV14; D is unresolved. The CDR3 covers 14 residues. Per germline, CDR1 SGHDN and CDR2 FVKESK. V lost 0 bases to trimming and J lost 8 bases, with 13 bases between them.

The chain is built from TRBV30 and TRBJ2-3, with D possibly matching TRBD2 (6 bases). The CDR3 is 15 amino acids. Trimming left V 4 bases short and J 1 base short, with 15 bases between. Germline V gene data show CDR1 as GTSNPN and CDR2 as SVGIG (reference sequence). CDR3 in DNA: TGTGCCTGGACCAGGGACTTACCCCGCACAGATACGCAGTATTTT. Protein: CAWTRDLPRTDTQYF.

This clone was detected a few times. The chain links TRBV6-5 to TRBJ1-5; TRBD1 matches 8 bases. J was trimmed by 5 bases and V by 6 bases; bases with no gene match: 9. The germline gives CDR1 MNHEY, CDR2 SVGAGI. The CDR3 extends over 15 amino acids. CDR3 in amino acids: CASSSGQGLHQPQHF. The CDR3, as DNA: TGTGCCAGCAGCTCTGGACAGGGCTTGCATCAGCCCCAGCATTTT.

The chain uses TRBV30 and TRBJ1-1; possible D gene TRBD1, 6 bases. CDR1 GTSNPN and CDR2 SVGIG come from the germline V gene (reference sequence). V lost 3 bases, J lost 5 bases, and 16 bases lay in between. The CDR3 spans 14 residues. The CDR3 DNA is TGTGCCTGGAGCGCAAACAGGGCAAGGACTGAAGCTTTCTTT. Protein sequence: CAWSANRARTEAFF.

The chain recombines TRBV13 with TRBJ2-2; TRBD2 is a possible D gene (5 bases). The CDR3 extends over 14 amino acids. The germline V gene encodes CDR1 PRHDT and CDR2 FYEKMQ (reference sequence). Trimming stripped 0 bases from V and 6 bases from J, with 8 bases between. The CDR3 coding sequence is TGTGCCAGCAGCTTAGGCAAAGCGGCCGGGGAGCTGTTTTTT. The encoded protein is CASSLGKAAGELFF.

This clone was observed once. The chain joins TRBV4-1 to TRBJ2-3, with 8 positions matching TRBD1. The CDR3 covers 17 residues. V trimming: 3 bases; J trimming: 0 bases; junction bases outside the gene matches: 8. Germline V gene lookup returns CDR1 MGHRA and CDR2 YSYEKL. The CDR3 spells CASSQAQGAGSTDTQYF. CDR3 bases: TGCGCCAGCAGCCAGGCCCAGGGGGCGGGTAGCACAGATACGCAGTATTTT.

V and J are TRBV10-1 and TRBJ2-3, with D possibly TRBD1 on 6 matching bases. Between the trimmed V and J ends, which lost 3 bases and 9 bases, there was a span of 16 bases. Germline CDR1 reads WNHNN; CDR2 reads SYGVQD (reference sequence). The CDR3 spans 14 residues. The CDR3 DNA sequence: TGCGCCAGCAGTGACGACCCGGAGAGGGGGACGCAGTATTTT. Protein sequence: CASSDDPERGTQYF.

The chain links TRBV7-9 to TRBJ1-2, with 7 bases identical to TRBD1. CDR1 is SEHNR, CDR2 FQNEAQ, per germline (reference sequence). Trimming removed 7 bases from V and 4 bases from J; junction bases left unmatched: 9. The CDR3 is 14 residues long. The CDR3 protein is CASNSWAGGYGYTF. In DNA form, the CDR3 reads TGTGCCAGCAACTCATGGGCAGGGGGCTATGGCTACACCTTC.

This clone has a single count. V usage is TRBV30 and J usage is TRBJ2-5; D may be TRBD2 (6 bases). V lost 5 bases and J lost 2, with 9 bases in between. The CDR3 is 12 amino acids. Germline V lookup: CDR1 GTSNPN, CDR2 SVGIG (reference sequence). CDR3 sequence: CAWSRGQETQYF. For the CDR3, the DNA is TGTGCCTGGTCCCGGGGGCAAGAGACCCAGTACTTC.